A selection of T cell receptor beta chains follows, all from one sample in a study of blood T cell repertoires in COVID-19. Repertoires were generated with immunoSEQ multiplex PCR, while TCRdb's copy carries only in-frame clones and drops some. The sample contains 350,000 or so clones, approximately 90% of which appear only once. Material: peripheral blood. The source is an older woman with COVID-19, enrolled during active disease. Each CDR3 is given with its conserved first and last residue. D genes are given only for firm matches. Size is omitted from some rows. Given values are once, few, many or a class for expanded clones.

v_call	cdr3_length	d_call	j_call	clone_size	cdr3_aa	cdr3_nt
TRBV11-2	13	-	TRBJ2-2	-	CASSSITLGELFF	TGTGCCAGCAGCTCTATCACGCTGGGGGAGCTGTTTTTT
TRBV6-5	14	-	TRBJ2-1	-	CASSNIGQTNEQFF	TGTGCCAGCAGTAATATAGGACAGACCAATGAGCAGTTCTTC
TRBV6-5	13	-	TRBJ1-1	-	CASSWGGNTEAFF	TGTGCCAGCAGTTGGGGCGGGAACACTGAAGCTTTCTTT
TRBV18	16	-	TRBJ1-5	-	CASSPRGGSGNQPQHF	TGTGCCAGCTCACCAAGGGGAGGATCAGGTAATCAGCCCCAGCATTTT
TRBV19	12	-	TRBJ1-2	-	CASSIRYYGYTF	TGTGCCAGTAGTATACGTTACTATGGCTACACCTTC
TRBV7-3	15	TRBD2	TRBJ2-1	few	CASSPQRGVGNEQFF	TGTGCCAGCAGCCCCCAGCGGGGGGTGGGCAATGAGCAGTTCTTC
TRBV28	17	TRBD1	TRBJ2-6	few	CASSPAQGAYGANVLTF	TGTGCCAGCAGCCCCGCCCAGGGGGCTTACGGGGCCAACGTCCTGACTTTC
TRBV19	14	-	TRBJ1-6	-	CASSPWTEGSPLHF	TGTGCCAGTAGTCCGTGGACAGAAGGTTCACCCCTCCACTTT
TRBV15	14	-	TRBJ1-6	-	CATSRAGGTSPLHF	TGTGCCACCAGCAGAGCTGGGGGGACTTCACCCCTCCACTTT
TRBV6-1	13	TRBD1	TRBJ1-1	-	CASSEDRGTEAFF	TGTGCCAGCAGCGAAGACAGGGGGACTGAAGCTTTCTTT
TRBV9	13	-	TRBJ1-1	-	CASSASLGTEAFF	TGTGCCAGCAGCGCTAGCCTGGGGACTGAAGCTTTCTTT
TRBV11-2	15	-	TRBJ2-1	-	CASSLDRVSYNEQFF	TGTGCCAGCAGCTTAGACCGGGTCTCCTACAATGAGCAGTTCTTC
TRBV11-2	16	-	TRBJ2-1	-	CASSSRFGSSYNEQFF	TGTGCCAGCAGCTCCCGGTTCGGGAGCTCCTACAATGAGCAGTTCTTC
TRBV28	16	TRBD2	TRBJ2-2	-	CASSSERGVNTGELFF	TGTGCCAGCAGTTCGGAGCGGGGGGTCAACACCGGGGAGCTGTTTTTT
TRBV4-2	16	-	TRBJ2-3	-	CASSHRTAASTDTQYF	TGTGCCAGCAGCCACCGGACAGCCGCTAGCACAGATACGCAGTATTTT
TRBV15	14	-	TRBJ2-1	once	CATSRGGGAGFPFF	TGTGCCACCAGCAGAGGAGGGGGGGCCGGATTCCCGTTCTTC
TRBV7-2	13	-	TRBJ2-3	-	CASSLNSPDTQYF	TGTGCCAGCAGCTTAAACTCACCAGATACGCAGTATTTT
TRBV19	14	TRBD1	TRBJ2-1	-	CASSTTGYYNEQFF	TGTGCCAGTAGTACGACAGGGTACTACAATGAGCAGTTCTTC
TRBV19	13	TRBD1	TRBJ1-3	-	CASSIGTGANIYF	TGTGCCAGTAGTATCGGGACAGGGGCCAACATATATTTT
TRBV7-2	14	-	TRBJ1-1	-	CASSYGHSNTEAFF	TGTGCCAGCAGCTACGGACATTCGAACACTGAAGCTTTCTTT
TRBV20-1	11	-	TRBJ1-5	-	CSARQTQPQHF	TGCAGTGCTCGACAGACTCAGCCCCAGCATTTT
TRBV9	15	-	TRBJ2-2	-	CASSVKQGATGELFF	TGTGCCAGCAGCGTAAAACAGGGTGCCACCGGGGAGCTGTTTTTT
TRBV11-1	14	-	TRBJ1-1	-	CASSLIRRNTEAFF	TGTGCCAGCAGCTTAATAAGGAGGAACACTGAAGCTTTCTTT
TRBV19	19	-	TRBJ1-1	few	CASSIPRGGGYEQAPEAFF	TGTGCCAGTAGTATACCGAGGGGAGGGGGGTATGAGCAGGCACCTGAAGCTTTCTTT
TRBV6-5	14	TRBD1	TRBJ1-1	-	CASREGATTTEAFF	TGTGCCAGCAGGGAGGGGGCTACTACTACTGAAGCTTTCTTT
TRBV14	15	-	TRBJ2-2	-	CASSQVAGAPRELFF	TGTGCCAGCAGCCAAGTGGCAGGGGCCCCCCGAGAGCTGTTTTTT
TRBV6-5	13	-	TRBJ1-2	-	CASTGGGLYGYTF	TGTGCCAGCACTGGGGGGGGACTCTATGGCTACACCTTC
TRBV7-9	14	TRBD1	TRBJ1-2	-	CASSGDRGFEGYTF	TGTGCCAGCAGCGGGGACAGGGGCTTTGAAGGCTACACCTTC
TRBV2	11	TRBD1	TRBJ1-2	-	CASRGTVWRTF	TGTGCCAGCAGGGGGACAGTTTGGCGGACCTTC
TRBV28	15	-	TRBJ1-3	-	CASRDEQGSGNTIYF	TGTGCCAGCAGGGACGAACAGGGCTCTGGAAACACCATATATTTT
TRBV7-9	16	-	TRBJ2-6	-	CASSLGQGSGANVLTF	TGTGCCAGCAGCTTAGGGCAGGGCTCTGGGGCCAACGTCCTGACTTTC
TRBV9	13	-	TRBJ1-2	-	CASSSGQYYGYTF	TGTGCCAGCAGCAGTGGGCAGTACTATGGCTACACCTTC
TRBV5-5	16	-	TRBJ1-4	once	CASSSGSSWGGEKLFF	TGTGCCAGCAGCTCCGGTAGTTCGTGGGGGGGTGAAAAACTGTTTTTT
TRBV5-8	15	-	TRBJ1-3	-	CASRETWGLGNTIYF	TGTGCCAGCAGAGAAACCTGGGGGCTTGGAAACACCATATATTTT
TRBV18	16	-	TRBJ2-5	-	CASSPRPHRDQETQYF	TGTGCCAGCTCACCACGCCCGCACAGGGACCAAGAGACCCAGTACTTC
TRBV7-9	17	-	TRBJ2-1	-	CASSTSLRQSSYNEQFF	TGTGCCAGCAGCACCAGCTTGCGACAGAGCTCCTACAATGAGCAGTTCTTC
TRBV30	13	TRBD1	TRBJ1-4	-	CAWSRGHGEKLFF	TGTGCCTGGAGTAGGGGGCATGGTGAAAAACTGTTTTTT
TRBV19	13	TRBD1	TRBJ1-5	-	CASSQDRGQPQHF	TGTGCCAGTAGCCAGGACAGGGGGCAGCCCCAGCATTTT
TRBV18	14	-	TRBJ1-5	-	CASSLREGTQPQHF	TGTGCCAGCTCCTTACGGGAGGGAACTCAGCCCCAGCATTTT
TRBV13	15	-	TRBJ2-1	-	CASEGGVHSYNEQFF	TGTGCCAGCGAGGGCGGGGTCCACTCCTACAATGAGCAGTTCTTC
TRBV10-3	14	TRBD2	TRBJ2-7	-	CAISAASGDYEQYF	TGTGCCATCAGTGCCGCTAGCGGGGACTACGAGCAGTACTTC
TRBV5-1	14	-	TRBJ2-3	-	CASSLVPGTDTQYF	TGCGCCAGCAGCTTGGTCCCGGGTACAGATACGCAGTATTTT
TRBV5-1	16	-	TRBJ1-6	-	CASKLLSGNDNSPLHF	TGCGCCAGCAAGCTTTTATCAGGGAATGATAATTCACCCCTCCACTTT
TRBV5-1	13	-	TRBJ1-1	-	CASSLNRDTEAFF	TGCGCCAGCAGCTTGAACAGGGATACTGAAGCTTTCTTT
TRBV5-1	15	-	TRBJ1-3	-	CASSRDSSSGNTIYF	TGCGCCAGCAGCCGGGACTCGAGCTCTGGAAACACCATATATTTT
TRBV21-1	17	-	TRBJ2-5	few	CASSTQDRGRRVETQYF	TGTGCCAGCAGCACACAGGACAGGGGCCGGAGGGTCGAGACCCAGTACTTC
TRBV10-2	17	-	TRBJ1-2	-	CASRAFSRGDSGDGYTF	TGCGCCAGCAGGGCTTTTAGCCGGGGGGATTCAGGGGATGGCTACACCTTC
TRBV5-1	15	TRBD1	TRBJ2-1	once	CASSLVRRTGHEQFF	TGCGCCAGCAGCTTGGTGAGACGGACAGGGCATGAGCAGTTCTTC
TRBV2	14	-	TRBJ2-7	-	CASSRLTTSYEQYF	TGTGCCAGCAGCAGACTGACGACCTCCTACGAGCAGTACTTC
TRBV29-1	15	TRBD1	TRBJ1-4	-	CSVGRSGTGNEKLFF	TGCAGCGTCGGCCGGTCCGGGACAGGGAATGAAAAACTGTTTTTT
TRBV6-5	13	-	TRBJ2-7	-	CASSTTRTFEQYF	TGTGCCAGCAGTACCACTCGGACATTTGAGCAGTACTTC